Below are 8 T cell receptor beta chains sequenced from a single sample in a study of identical twins. TCRdb re-called the 5' RACE reads through MiXCR, storing one row per CDR3 protein. This table holds roughly 480,000 distinct CDR3 sequences, roughly 26% found once. These data also formed part of another study, on T cells expressing NK-cell markers.

Material: CD4+ T cells sorted from blood. The receptor source for this set is a woman under 30 in good health.

This clonotype came up many times. This sequence joins TRBV5-1 and TRBJ2-1; 9 positions match TRBD2. Germline V gene sequence: CDR1 SGHRS, CDR2 YFSETQ. CDR3 size: 14 residues. With 1 base clipped from V and 8 bases from J, the junction kept 4 bases outside the gene matches. The CDR3 protein is CASSLRTSAHEQFF. CDR3 sequence (DNA): TGCGCCAGCAGCTTGAGGACTAGCGCACATGAGCAGTTCTTC.

The chain links TRBV20-1 to TRBJ1-2; 7 bases line up with TRBD1. After removal of 6 bases from V and 7 bases from J, the junction contained 8 bases not matched to a gene. The CDR3 length is 12 residues. Per germline, CDR1 DFQATT and CDR2 SNEGSKA (reference sequence). The CDR3 coding sequence is TGCAGTGCAGCCTTAAAGGGGGCTGGCTACACCTTC. This gives the protein CSAALKGAGYTF.

The rearrangement links TRBV7-8 to TRBJ2-2, with D perhaps matching TRBD1 (6 bases). CDR1 and CDR2 (germline): SGHVS, FQNEAQ. The CDR3 runs to 15 residues. Trimming removed 5 bases at V and 12 bases at J, with 22 bases between. This CDR3 is CASSDQGSRSVKLFF. Here the CDR3 DNA reads TGTGCCAGCAGCGATCAGGGGTCCCGGTCCGTGAAGCTGTTTTTT.

The V gene is TRBV12-3 or TRBV12-4, the J gene TRBJ1-5, with D possibly being TRBD1 (5 bases). Trimming shortened V by 3 bases and J by 2 bases, and 11 bases separated the two germline ends. The CDR3 extends over 15 amino acids. CDR3 loop: CASSLVPGRNQPQHF. CDR3 bases: TGTGCCAGCAGTTTGGTCCCGGGGCGCAATCAGCCCCAGCATTTT.

This clonotype has a handful of counts. V gene TRBV10-3 combines with J gene TRBJ1-1; 11 nucleotides agree with TRBD1. The CDR3 loop spans 13 amino acids. V lost 11 bases and J lost 8; bases outside the gene matches: 10. Germline V lookup: CDR1 ENHRY, CDR2 SYGVKD. DNA of the CDR3: TGTGCCGTTCATGGACAGGGGGCACAGGAAGCTTTCTTT. This translates into CAVHGQGAQEAFF.

This chain uses TRBV6-5 with TRBJ2-2; no clear D gene. The ends were cut back, 9 bases at V and 6 bases at J, with 11 bases in the middle. Germline CDR1 reads MNHEY; CDR2 reads SVGAGI. This CDR3 region has 12 residues. The CDR3 DNA sequence: TGTGCCAGTCTGACCAGTTCCGGGGAGCTGTTTTTT. This translates into CASLTSSGELFF.

This sequence joins TRBV10-2 and TRBJ2-2; D perhaps matches TRBD1 (5 bases). Per the germline V gene, CDR1 is WSHSY and CDR2 is SAAADI. V shed 5 bases and J shed 9 bases, with 13 bases lying between them. The CDR3 length is 13 residues. The CDR3, as DNA: TGCGCCAGCAGTACGACAGTCAACCGGGAGCTGTTTTTT. Translated, it gives CASSTTVNRELFF.

V usage is TRBV5-4 and J usage is TRBJ2-1; D is uncertain. V lost 9 bases, J lost 10 bases, and 17 bases lay in between. Germline V gene sequence: CDR1 SGHNT, CDR2 YYREEE (reference sequence). This CDR3 region has 12 residues. Here the CDR3 DNA reads TGTGCCATCGGCCCCGGCAAAGGGGAGCAGTTCTTC. Translating gives CAIGPGKGEQFF.